This passage covers 4 T cell receptor beta chains from one sample sequenced in a study of cytomegalovirus exposure and HLA in healthy donors. A multiplex PCR was run with 60 Vbeta primers and 13 Jbeta primers. Clones were read by immunoSEQ multiplex PCR, and TCRdb kept only the in-frame ones, dropping some. The sample records fewer than 200,000 clones, around 85% being singletons. The sequencing input was PBMCs. These receptors were obtained from a human donor in good health.

The J gene is TRBJ1-2, the V gene TRBV15; D is perhaps TRBD1 (5 bases). The V end lost 2 bases, the J end lost 7 bases, and 11 bases lay between the germline ends. Germline CDR1 LNHNV, CDR2 YYDKDF (reference sequence). CDR3 length equals 13 residues. The CDR3 sequence is CATSRKQDSGYTF. CDR3 in DNA: TGTGCCACCAGCAGAAAACAGGATAGTGGCTACACCTTC.

This rearrangement joins TRBV4-2 to TRBJ1-6; TRBD1 might be the D (5 bases). The length of the CDR3 is 17 residues. V gave up 0 bases and J gave up 6 bases, with 15 bases separating them. Germline values: CDR1 LGHNA, CDR2 YNFKEQ. Here the CDR3 DNA reads TGTGCCAGCAGCCAAGATGCGGGGGATAACTCTAATTCACCCCTCCACTTT. This sequence encodes CASSQDAGDNSNSPLHF.

The chain is built from TRBV27 and TRBJ1-6; no definite D call. This CDR3 contains 14 residues. V was pared by 3 bases and J by 6 bases, with 9 bases between. From germline, CDR1 is MNHEY and CDR2 SMNVEV (reference sequence). This CDR3 is CASSFRGINSPLHF. CDR3 DNA sequence: TGTGCCAGCAGTTTTCGGGGAATTAATTCACCCCTCCACTTT.

The V call is TRBV5-1, the J call TRBJ2-2, with a tentative D call TRBD1 (6 bases). Germline V lookup: CDR1 SGHRS, CDR2 YFSETQ. Trimming pared 4 bases from V and 6 bases from J, leaving 10 bases between. CDR3 length: 13 amino acids. The CDR3 loop reads CASSVDSPGELFF. The CDR3 DNA follows: TGCGCCAGCAGCGTGGACAGTCCCGGGGAGCTGTTTTTT.